Listed below are T cell receptor beta chains from one sample, sequenced in a study of cytomegalovirus exposure and HLA in healthy donors. TCRdb keeps only in-frame clones here, not all; method: immunoSEQ multiplex PCR. Its table records roughly 62,000 clones. The sample taken for sequencing was PBMCs. The receptors derive from a male donor in good health and CMV-seronegative. Each CDR3 is given with its conserved first and last residue. Each record gives: J gene, V gene, D gene, CDR3 DNA, CDR3 protein. D genes are given only for firm matches.

j_call: TRBJ1-1; v_call: TRBV5-1; d_call: TRBD1; cdr3_nt: TGCGCCAGCAGCAGGGGGGGGACAGGGACCCTCGGGACTGAAGCTTTCTTT; cdr3_aa: CASSRGGTGTLGTEAFF
j_call: TRBJ1-5; v_call: TRBV5-1; d_call: TRBD1; cdr3_nt: TGCGCCAGCAGTCTGACAGGGGGCGCTGGTCAGCCCCAGCATTTT; cdr3_aa: CASSLTGGAGQPQHF
j_call: TRBJ1-1; v_call: TRBV30; d_call: NA; cdr3_nt: TGTGCCTGGAGTTTCCGGTCCGCGTTCACTGAAGCTTTCTTT; cdr3_aa: CAWSFRSAFTEAFF
j_call: TRBJ1-3; v_call: TRBV11-2; d_call: NA; cdr3_nt: TGTGCCAGCAGCTTAGTCAGGGATGGAAACACCATATATTTT; cdr3_aa: CASSLVRDGNTIYF
j_call: TRBJ1-2; v_call: TRBV25-1; d_call: NA; cdr3_nt: TGTGCCAGCAGTGGCAGATCGTTCTGGCCCTATGGCTACACCTTC; cdr3_aa: CASSGRSFWPYGYTF
j_call: TRBJ2-7; v_call: TRBV28; d_call: TRBD2; cdr3_nt: TGTGCCAGCACCCAAGGGAGGGCTACTTACGAGCAGTACTTC; cdr3_aa: CASTQGRATYEQYF
j_call: TRBJ1-1; v_call: TRBV4-3; d_call: NA; cdr3_nt: TGCGCCAGCAGTTCGACGGGGAACACTGAAGCTTTCTTT; cdr3_aa: CASSSTGNTEAFF
j_call: TRBJ2-3; v_call: TRBV29-1; d_call: NA; cdr3_nt: TGCAGCGTTGTTTGGTCACAGGGTAAGACAGATAAGCAGTATTTT; cdr3_aa: CSVVWSQGKTDKQYF
j_call: TRBJ2-7; v_call: TRBV18; d_call: TRBD1; cdr3_nt: TGTGCCAGCTCACGGAGAGGGACAGGGGCCTACGAGCAGTACTTC; cdr3_aa: CASSRRGTGAYEQYF
j_call: TRBJ1-5; v_call: TRBV19; d_call: TRBD1; cdr3_nt: TGTGCCAGTAGTCCTCAAAGGGACAGGGGGCCTCATAGCAATCAGCCCCAGCATTTT; cdr3_aa: CASSPQRDRGPHSNQPQHF
j_call: TRBJ2-1; v_call: TRBV27; d_call: TRBD2; cdr3_nt: TGTGCCAGCAGTTTGAGCGGGAGCCACAATGAGCAGTTCTTC; cdr3_aa: CASSLSGSHNEQFF
j_call: TRBJ2-7; v_call: TRBV7-9; d_call: TRBD2; cdr3_nt: TGTGCCAGCAGCTTATCACTAGCGGGAGGACTTTCTACCTACGAGCAGTACTTC; cdr3_aa: CASSLSLAGGLSTYEQYF
j_call: TRBJ1-1; v_call: TRBV25-1; d_call: NA; cdr3_nt: TGTGCCAGCAGTGAATCGATTAGGTGGGCAGGTTCGAACACTGAAGCTTTCTTT; cdr3_aa: CASSESIRWAGSNTEAFF
j_call: TRBJ1-6; v_call: TRBV28; d_call: TRBD1; cdr3_nt: TGTGCCAGCAGACCTGGACAGGGGCCTAATTCACCCCTCCACTTT; cdr3_aa: CASRPGQGPNSPLHF
j_call: TRBJ2-2; v_call: TRBV30; d_call: TRBD2; cdr3_nt: TGTGCCTGGAGTACGGGGGGGGGAAATGAGGCCGGGGAGCTGTTTTTT; cdr3_aa: CAWSTGGGNEAGELFF
j_call: TRBJ1-3; v_call: TRBV19; d_call: NA; cdr3_nt: TGTGCCAGTAGCCAGGGAAGGAACACCATATATTTT; cdr3_aa: CASSQGRNTIYF
j_call: TRBJ2-7; v_call: TRBV5-6; d_call: NA; cdr3_nt: TGTGCCAGCAGCTTTGGGACAAATTACGAGCAGTACTTC; cdr3_aa: CASSFGTNYEQYF
j_call: TRBJ2-2; v_call: TRBV9; d_call: NA; cdr3_nt: TGTGCCAGCAGCGGATACTGGAACACCGGGGAGCTGTTTTTT; cdr3_aa: CASSGYWNTGELFF
j_call: TRBJ1-2; v_call: TRBV4-1; d_call: NA; cdr3_nt: TGCGCCAGCAGCCAAGATCAGGCGGGGTCCCTAGCTAACTATGGCTACACCTTC; cdr3_aa: CASSQDQAGSLANYGYTF
j_call: TRBJ1-1; v_call: TRBV29-1; d_call: NA; cdr3_nt: TGCAGCGACTTAGGGGGAACTGAAGCTTTCTTT; cdr3_aa: CSDLGGTEAFF
j_call: TRBJ2-7; v_call: TRBV10-1; d_call: TRBD1; cdr3_nt: TGCGCCAGCGACAGGGTCCACGTTTACGAGCAGTACTTC; cdr3_aa: CASDRVHVYEQYF
j_call: TRBJ1-2; v_call: TRBV28; d_call: NA; cdr3_nt: TGTGCCAGCAGAAGATCAGGTCGGCTGTACACCTTC; cdr3_aa: CASRRSGRLYTF
j_call: TRBJ1-4; v_call: TRBV29-1; d_call: TRBD1; cdr3_nt: TGCAGCGTTGTAACAGGGGCTGAAAAACTGTTTTTT; cdr3_aa: CSVVTGAEKLFF
j_call: TRBJ2-1; v_call: TRBV7-2; d_call: TRBD2; cdr3_nt: TGTGCCAGCAGCTTAGGAATTGGCGGGGGGGACAATGAGCAGTTCTTC; cdr3_aa: CASSLGIGGGDNEQFF
j_call: TRBJ2-5; v_call: TRBV9; d_call: TRBD2; cdr3_nt: TGTGCCAGCAGTGACGGGACTAGTAGAAGAGAGACCCAGTACTTC; cdr3_aa: CASSDGTSRRETQYF
j_call: TRBJ1-4; v_call: TRBV28; d_call: NA; cdr3_nt: TGTGCCAGCAGCCCAGGACTTCCAACTAATGAAAAACTGTTTTTT; cdr3_aa: CASSPGLPTNEKLFF